The present entry profiles one TCR beta chain with its context. Its antigen is not yet known. The library was produced with 5' RACE. The input for every TCR library was approximately 3,500 ng of total RNA. For each sample, cDNA was synthesized in eight separate reactions using SMARTScribe reverse transcriptase. Unique molecular identifiers containing a 6-nucleotide sample barcode were introduced through template switching during cDNA synthesis. Two nested PCRs of roughly 16 and 10 cycles amplified the TCRalpha and TCRbeta cDNA, and bead purification followed each PCR. Before amplification, the cDNA was treated with uracil DNA-glycosylase and purified using the QIAquick PCR purification kit. The second PCR added Illumina TruSeq-compatible adapters along with sample-specific barcodes. TapeStation and Qubit were used to check library quality and concentration, and 5 ng of each library was pooled. Sequencing of the pooled libraries was done on an Illumina HiSeq2500 single-index Rapid Run using custom sequencing primers and 2 x 100 bp reads. The authors processed their data as follows. MiGEC version 1.2.6 was used for UMI-based consensus assembly to correct PCR and sequencing errors. MiXCR version 2.1.1 was used to carry out V(D)J alignment, clonotype assembly and CDR3 extraction. Gene usage, clonotype sharing and MAIT/NKT TCR abundance were normalised by analysing the top 1000, 10 000 and 20 000 clonotypes per sample. Diversity was computed as the inverse Simpson index with the vegan R package after downsampling to 27 000 UMIs. Paired Mann-Whitney U tests on discordant twin pairs were used, with Benjamini-Hochberg multiple-testing correction. Each entry corresponds to one CDR3 protein sequence from reads that TCRdb reprocessed, and DNA is not given. The V and J calls were determined by TCRdb, not by the authors. The table for this sample lists approximately 420,000 distinct CDR3 sequences. The ten largest clonotypes hold around 2.5% of the sample.

This record comes from a study of monozygotic twins with inflammatory bowel disease (dated by TCRdb to the late 2010s). Background for the entire study: A total of some 30 monozygotic twin pairs were included in the full study, comprising nine German pairs (four IBD-concordant, five IBD-discordant) and 19 IBD-discordant Danish pairs. Disease-associated traits were sought mainly through comparisons between IBD patients and their genetically identical healthy co-twins within discordant pairs. Each individual had, on average, about 151 000 unique TCRalpha sequences and 181 000 unique TCRbeta sequences available for analysis.

A roughly 2.7 ml peripheral blood sample was drawn into PAXgene tubes per donor and stored at -80°C. Without any T cell sorting, total RNA was extracted from whole blood using the PAXgene blood miRNA kit on an automated QIAcube. Peripheral blood from monozygotic twin pairs, either concordant or discordant for inflammatory bowel disease, underwent deep TCRalpha and TCRbeta repertoire profiling that used unique molecular barcoding. Smoking habits were recorded for all twin pairs, and individuals were classified as current, former or never smokers. Here is what the overall study found, with its caveats: Measured by the inverse Simpson index, TCRbeta repertoire diversity was lower in IBD patients than in their healthy co-twins. Different T cell subtypes could not be distinguished in the analysis. Repertoire similarity did not differ between concordant and discordant twins, possibly due to limited statistical power. Because patients were on differing immunosuppressive treatments, the repertoires may have picked up extra background noise and inter-individual variability. The results gave no support for a single strong signal or clonotype linked to IBD. Compared with healthy twins, IBD patients had fewer clonotypes in common with other individuals, a difference most pronounced in patients showing signs of disease activity.

Taken from cysteine to phenylalanine, the CDR3 has 14 residues. No DNA sequence is on record. From a lookup of the germline V gene (reference sequence), CDR1 and CDR2 are MNHEY and SMNVEV. The sequenced sample consisted of blood. This TCR came from a human donor with ulcerative colitis or Crohn's disease, or a healthy co-twin of an affected twin (not recorded which). The sequence joins TRBV27 to TRBJ2-5; checking the TCRdb D call of TRBD2 is not possible without DNA. The CDR3 protein is CASSPRVAGVAQYF.